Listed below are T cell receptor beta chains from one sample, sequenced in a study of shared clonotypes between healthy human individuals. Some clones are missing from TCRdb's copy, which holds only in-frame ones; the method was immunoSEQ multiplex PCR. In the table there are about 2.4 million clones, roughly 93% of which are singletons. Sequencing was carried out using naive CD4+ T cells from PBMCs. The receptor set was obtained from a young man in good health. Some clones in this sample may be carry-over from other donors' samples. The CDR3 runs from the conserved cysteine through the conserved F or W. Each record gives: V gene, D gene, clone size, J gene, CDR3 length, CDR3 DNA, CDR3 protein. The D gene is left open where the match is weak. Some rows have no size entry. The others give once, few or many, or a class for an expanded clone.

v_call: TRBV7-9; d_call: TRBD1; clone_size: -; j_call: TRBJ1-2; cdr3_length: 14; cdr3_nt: TGTGCCAGCAGTCAGGGACAGGGGGTCTATGGCTACACCTTC; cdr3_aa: CASSQGQGVYGYTF
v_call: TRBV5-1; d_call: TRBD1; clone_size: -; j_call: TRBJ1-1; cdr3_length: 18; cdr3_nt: TGCGCCAGCAGCTCAATGAAAGGAACTCAGGGGGCGAACACTGAAGCTTTCTTT; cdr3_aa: CASSSMKGTQGANTEAFF
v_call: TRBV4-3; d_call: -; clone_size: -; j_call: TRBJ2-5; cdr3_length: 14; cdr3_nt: TGCGCCAGCAGCCGCCTCAGGGCCCAAGAGACCCAGTACTTC; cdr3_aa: CASSRLRAQETQYF
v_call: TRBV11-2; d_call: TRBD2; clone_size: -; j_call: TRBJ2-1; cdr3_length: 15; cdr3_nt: TGTGCCAGCAGCTTTGGCGGGAGGGCCTCCAATGAGCAGTTCTTC; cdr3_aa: CASSFGGRASNEQFF
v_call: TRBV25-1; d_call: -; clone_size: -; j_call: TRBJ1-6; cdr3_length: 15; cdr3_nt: TGTGCCAGCAGTGAATCGGACAGCCATAATTCACCCCTCCACTTT; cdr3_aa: CASSESDSHNSPLHF
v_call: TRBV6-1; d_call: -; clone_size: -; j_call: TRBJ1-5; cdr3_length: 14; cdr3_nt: TGTGCCAGCAGGGCGGGTTCGGGCAATCAGCCCCAGCATTTT; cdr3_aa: CASRAGSGNQPQHF
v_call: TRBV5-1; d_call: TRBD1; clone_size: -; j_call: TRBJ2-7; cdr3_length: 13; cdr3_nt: TGCGCCAGCATGAGACAGGGCTCCTACGAGCAGTACTTC; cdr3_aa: CASMRQGSYEQYF
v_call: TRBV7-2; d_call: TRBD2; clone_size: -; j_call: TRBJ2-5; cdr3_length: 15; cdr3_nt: TGTGCCAGCAGCCAACGGACTAGCGAGAAAGAGACCCAGTACTTC; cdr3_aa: CASSQRTSEKETQYF
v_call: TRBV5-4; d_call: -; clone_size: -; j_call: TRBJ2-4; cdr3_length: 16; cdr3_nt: TGTGCCAGCAGCTTGGGACCGTTAATAGCCAAAAACATTCAGTACTTC; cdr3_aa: CASSLGPLIAKNIQYF
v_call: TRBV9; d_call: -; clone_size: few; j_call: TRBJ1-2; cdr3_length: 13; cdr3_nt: TGTGCCAGCCGACAAGACAGTGTCTATGGCTACACCTTC; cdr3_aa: CASRQDSVYGYTF
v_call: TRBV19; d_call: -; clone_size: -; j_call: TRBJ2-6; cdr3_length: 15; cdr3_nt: TGTGCCAGTACCTCCGGGGCCTCTGGGGCCAACGTCCTGACTTTC; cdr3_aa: CASTSGASGANVLTF
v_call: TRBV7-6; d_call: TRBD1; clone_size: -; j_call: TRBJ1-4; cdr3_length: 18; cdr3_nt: TGTGCCAGCAGCTCCAAGCTAGGGGCACAGGGGTCTAATGAAAAACTGTTTTTT; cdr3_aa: CASSSKLGAQGSNEKLFF